Included here is one T cell receptor (beta chain) sequence, with context. What it binds is not known. The record originates from a study of T-cell reconstitution after alpha-beta-depleted transplantation in children. Unique molecular identifiers were incorporated into the prepared TCRbeta library. TCRdb reanalysed the PCR reads using MiXCR and keeps one entry per CDR3 protein. Of 350,000 to 500,000 distinct CDR3 sequences listed, 43% are singletons. Study conclusions and caveats: T-cell counts and diversity at one year post-transplant came mainly from newly produced T cells. Several hundred expanded graft clones reportedly were the source of alpha-beta T cells about two months after transplant. Surviving recipient cells, namely T cells and thymic progenitors, were the source of high day-60 TCRbeta diversity in some patients.

The CDR3 is 15 amino acids. Trimming cost V 5 bases and J 6 bases, with 14 bases left between them. The material was PBMCs, obtained before TCRalphabeta/CD19-depleted stem cell transplant. The sequence derives from a girl aged 2 to 10 with aplastic anemia, due to receive a stem cell transplant. The J gene is TRBJ1-6, the V gene TRBV12-3 or TRBV12-4; D is unresolved. The CDR3 loop is CASSPYGRTNSPLHF. DNA for the CDR3: TGTGCCAGCAGTCCTTATGGACGGACTAATTCACCCCTCCACTTT.